Listed below are T cell receptor beta chains from one sample, sequenced in a study of beta chain features in type 1 diabetes. The data were produced by immunoSEQ multiplex PCR, yet TCRdb's version contains in-frame clones alone and is incomplete. This sample carries approximately 280,000 clones, approximately 15% of them seen once, and the ten largest clones take about 0.014%. Sequencing used naive CD4+ T cells from blood. These receptors were collected from a man aged 18 to 35 with type 1 diabetes. Both conserved end residues are part of each CDR3. A D gene is named only where the DNA matches it firmly. The size of a clone is reported for some rows only, either as once, few or many, or as a class for expanded clones.

d_call: TRBD2
j_call: TRBJ2-7
v_call: TRBV19
clone_size: .
cdr3_nt: TGTGCCAGTAGTATTGGGACTAGCGGCTCCTACGAGCAGTACTTC
cdr3_aa: CASSIGTSGSYEQYF

d_call: .
j_call: TRBJ2-2
v_call: TRBV10-2
clone_size: few
cdr3_nt: TGCGCCAGCAGTCCGGGATCCTGGTCCGGGGAGCTGTTTTTT
cdr3_aa: CASSPGSWSGELFF

d_call: .
j_call: TRBJ2-7
v_call: TRBV11-1
clone_size: .
cdr3_nt: TGTGCCAGCAGCTTAACGGACACGTACGAGCAGTACTTC
cdr3_aa: CASSLTDTYEQYF

d_call: .
j_call: TRBJ2-3
v_call: TRBV9
clone_size: few
cdr3_nt: TGTGCCAGCAGCGTAAGGGGTATCGCAGATACGCAGTATTTT
cdr3_aa: CASSVRGIADTQYF

d_call: TRBD2
j_call: TRBJ2-3
v_call: TRBV5-1
clone_size: .
cdr3_nt: TGCGCCAGCAGCATCTCCGGGACTAGCGGAACAGATACGCAGTATTTT
cdr3_aa: CASSISGTSGTDTQYF

d_call: .
j_call: TRBJ2-7
v_call: TRBV2
clone_size: once
cdr3_nt: TGTGCCAGCAGTGAAGCGGTCCGGGTATCCTACGAGCAGTACTTC
cdr3_aa: CASSEAVRVSYEQYF

d_call: TRBD2
j_call: TRBJ2-3
v_call: TRBV9
clone_size: few
cdr3_nt: TGTGCCAGCAGCGTTAGCGGGTGGAGCACAGATACGCAGTATTTT
cdr3_aa: CASSVSGWSTDTQYF

d_call: .
j_call: TRBJ2-7
v_call: TRBV28
clone_size: few
cdr3_nt: TGTGCCAGCAGTTTACCCGCAGGGGCCAACGAGCAGTACTTC
cdr3_aa: CASSLPAGANEQYF

d_call: TRBD2
j_call: TRBJ2-7
v_call: TRBV4-2
clone_size: few
cdr3_nt: TGTGCCAGCAGCCAAGATACTAGCGGATACGAGCAGTACTTC
cdr3_aa: CASSQDTSGYEQYF

d_call: .
j_call: TRBJ2-5
v_call: TRBV2
clone_size: few
cdr3_nt: TGTGCCAGCAGTTACAGGGAAGAGACCCAGTACTTC
cdr3_aa: CASSYREETQYF

d_call: TRBD1
j_call: TRBJ1-2
v_call: TRBV30
clone_size: .
cdr3_nt: TGTGCCTGGGGGAGACAGGGGGCGGAGTATGGCTACACCTTC
cdr3_aa: CAWGRQGAEYGYTF

d_call: .
j_call: TRBJ2-5
v_call: TRBV5-6
clone_size: .
cdr3_nt: TGTGCCAGCAGCTCCCGGAGGGCCGGGGAGACCCAGTACTTC
cdr3_aa: CASSSRRAGETQYF

d_call: TRBD1
j_call: TRBJ2-6
v_call: TRBV27
clone_size: few
cdr3_nt: TGTGCCAGCAGCGCCCAGACAGGGTTTGGGGCCAACGTCCTGACTTTC
cdr3_aa: CASSAQTGFGANVLTF

d_call: .
j_call: TRBJ1-4
v_call: TRBV29-1
clone_size: few
cdr3_nt: TGCAGCGTTGCCGGGGTGATTAATGAAAAACTGTTTTTT
cdr3_aa: CSVAGVINEKLFF

d_call: TRBD2
j_call: TRBJ2-1
v_call: TRBV4-1
clone_size: .
cdr3_nt: TGCGCCAGCAGCCAAGATCCCGGACGGGGGGAGTTCTTC
cdr3_aa: CASSQDPGRGEFF

d_call: TRBD2
j_call: TRBJ2-1
v_call: TRBV2
clone_size: few
cdr3_nt: TGTGCCAGCAGCGTACTAGCGGGGGGGGATGAGCAGTTCTTC
cdr3_aa: CASSVLAGGDEQFF

d_call: TRBD1
j_call: TRBJ2-7
v_call: TRBV6-5
clone_size: .
cdr3_nt: TGTGCCAGCAGTTACTCGGTTCCGGACAGGGGGGAGCAGTACTTC
cdr3_aa: CASSYSVPDRGEQYF

d_call: TRBD1
j_call: TRBJ1-1
v_call: TRBV7-9
clone_size: .
cdr3_nt: TGTGCCAGCAGCCCCTCCCGGGCAGGGGGCGAAGGTGAAGCTTTCTTT
cdr3_aa: CASSPSRAGGEGEAFF

d_call: .
j_call: TRBJ2-1
v_call: TRBV9
clone_size: .
cdr3_nt: TGTGCCAGCAGCCCCTTCGAGCGGACCCCAAATGAGCAGTTCTTC
cdr3_aa: CASSPFERTPNEQFF

d_call: .
j_call: TRBJ2-1
v_call: TRBV27
clone_size: few
cdr3_nt: TGTGCCAGCACCGTAAGGGCGGGAACAAACCACAATGAGCAGTTCTTC
cdr3_aa: CASTVRAGTNHNEQFF

d_call: .
j_call: TRBJ2-5
v_call: TRBV21-1
clone_size: few
cdr3_nt: TGTGCCAGCAGCAAAAGCTGGACGGGGCAAGAGACCCAGTACTTC
cdr3_aa: CASSKSWTGQETQYF

d_call: .
j_call: TRBJ1-6
v_call: TRBV9
clone_size: few
cdr3_nt: TGTGCCAGCAGCGTAGTTGGACTGAATAATTCACCCCTCCACTTT
cdr3_aa: CASSVVGLNNSPLHF

d_call: .
j_call: TRBJ1-2
v_call: TRBV7-2
clone_size: few
cdr3_nt: TGTGCCAGCAGCTTAGCCACAGCATGGGGGACTATTAACTATGGCTACACCTTC
cdr3_aa: CASSLATAWGTINYGYTF

d_call: .
j_call: TRBJ1-5
v_call: TRBV4-3
clone_size: few
cdr3_nt: TGCGCCAGCAGCCAAGAGAGGGCAGGGGCCCAGCCCCAGCATTTT
cdr3_aa: CASSQERAGAQPQHF

d_call: .
j_call: TRBJ2-3
v_call: TRBV4-2
clone_size: .
cdr3_nt: TGTGCCAGCAGGCGGGGGCTGGAGACAACGACGCAGTATTTT
cdr3_aa: CASRRGLETTTQYF

d_call: .
j_call: TRBJ2-7
v_call: TRBV5-1
clone_size: few
cdr3_nt: TGCGCCAGCAGCTTGGCTGTCGCGGCCAACTACGAGCAGTACTTC
cdr3_aa: CASSLAVAANYEQYF

d_call: .
j_call: TRBJ2-3
v_call: TRBV9
clone_size: .
cdr3_nt: TGTGCCAGCAGCGTCCGCCCGGGGGGCGGTACGCAGTATTTT
cdr3_aa: CASSVRPGGGTQYF

d_call: .
j_call: TRBJ2-3
v_call: TRBV19
clone_size: few
cdr3_nt: TGTGCCAGTAGAAGCTTAGATACGCAGTATTTT
cdr3_aa: CASRSLDTQYF

d_call: TRBD2
j_call: TRBJ2-2
v_call: TRBV7-9
clone_size: .
cdr3_nt: TGTGCCAGCAGCTCGGGACTAGCGGTGAACACCGGGGAGCTGTTTTTT
cdr3_aa: CASSSGLAVNTGELFF

d_call: .
j_call: TRBJ2-6
v_call: TRBV30
clone_size: .
cdr3_nt: TGTGCCTGGAGTGTAGCGGTGAGCTCTGGGGCCAACGTCCTGACTTTC
cdr3_aa: CAWSVAVSSGANVLTF

d_call: TRBD1
j_call: TRBJ1-3
v_call: TRBV15
clone_size: .
cdr3_nt: TGTGCCACCAGCAGGGGACAGGGAAGTGGAAACACCATATATTTT
cdr3_aa: CATSRGQGSGNTIYF

d_call: TRBD2
j_call: TRBJ2-7
v_call: TRBV2
clone_size: once
cdr3_nt: TGTGCCAGCATGGGGACTAGCGGGGAAAACGAGCAGTACTTC
cdr3_aa: CASMGTSGENEQYF

d_call: TRBD1
j_call: TRBJ2-5
v_call: TRBV15
clone_size: .
cdr3_nt: TGTGCCACCAGCAGAAAGGGGGCGGGAGAGACCCAGTACTTC
cdr3_aa: CATSRKGAGETQYF

d_call: TRBD1
j_call: TRBJ2-7
v_call: TRBV2
clone_size: .
cdr3_nt: TGTGCCAGCAGGGTGGAGACAGGGCCCTACGAGCAGTACTTC
cdr3_aa: CASRVETGPYEQYF

d_call: .
j_call: TRBJ2-3
v_call: TRBV15
clone_size: .
cdr3_nt: TGTGCCACCAGCAGAGGCGACAGGAGTTACACAGATACGCAGTATTTT
cdr3_aa: CATSRGDRSYTDTQYF

d_call: TRBD2
j_call: TRBJ2-1
v_call: TRBV4-1
clone_size: .
cdr3_nt: TGCGCCAGCAGCCCCCTCGGACTAGCGGGCTACAATGAGCAGTTCTTC
cdr3_aa: CASSPLGLAGYNEQFF

d_call: TRBD1
j_call: TRBJ1-2
v_call: TRBV18
clone_size: few
cdr3_nt: TGTGCCAGCTCACCACGCGACAGGGTAATTTATGGCTACACCTTC
cdr3_aa: CASSPRDRVIYGYTF

d_call: .
j_call: TRBJ1-2
v_call: TRBV6-5
clone_size: .
cdr3_nt: TGTGCCAGCAGTTACTCTCTGGTGACAGATTATGGCTACACCTTC
cdr3_aa: CASSYSLVTDYGYTF

d_call: TRBD1
j_call: TRBJ2-6
v_call: TRBV11-2
clone_size: .
cdr3_nt: TGTGCCAGCAGCTCCCGTCCCGGGACAGGGACTGGGGCCAACGTCCTGACTTTC
cdr3_aa: CASSSRPGTGTGANVLTF

d_call: .
j_call: TRBJ2-1
v_call: TRBV28
clone_size: few
cdr3_nt: TGTGCCAGCAGTGGGCGGGATGAGCAGTTCTTC
cdr3_aa: CASSGRDEQFF

d_call: TRBD2
j_call: TRBJ2-7
v_call: TRBV6-6
clone_size: few
cdr3_nt: TGTGCCAGCCGGCGGGGGGAGTCCTACGAGCAGTACTTC
cdr3_aa: CASRRGESYEQYF

d_call: .
j_call: TRBJ1-1
v_call: TRBV6-5
clone_size: few
cdr3_nt: TGTGCCAGCAGACCCGGGACACCCATGAACACTGAAGCTTTCTTT
cdr3_aa: CASRPGTPMNTEAFF

d_call: TRBD1
j_call: TRBJ2-7
v_call: TRBV6-5
clone_size: few
cdr3_nt: TGTGCCAGCAGTTACTCGTACGGGACAGGGGACGAGCAGTACTTC
cdr3_aa: CASSYSYGTGDEQYF

d_call: .
j_call: TRBJ1-5
v_call: TRBV6-6
clone_size: .
cdr3_nt: TGTGCCAGCAGTTACGCGCAAAATCAGCCCCAGCATTTT
cdr3_aa: CASSYAQNQPQHF

d_call: .
j_call: TRBJ1-1
v_call: TRBV5-1
clone_size: .
cdr3_nt: TGCGCCAGCAGCGGGGAGTTGAACACTGAAGCTTTCTTT
cdr3_aa: CASSGELNTEAFF

d_call: .
j_call: TRBJ2-3
v_call: TRBV28
clone_size: few
cdr3_nt: TGTGCCAGCAGCCCCAGGGGCACTAGCACAGATACGCAGTATTTT
cdr3_aa: CASSPRGTSTDTQYF

d_call: .
j_call: TRBJ2-7
v_call: TRBV18
clone_size: few
cdr3_nt: TGTGCCAGCTCACCCAGGGGAGTCGAGCAGTACTTC
cdr3_aa: CASSPRGVEQYF

d_call: .
j_call: TRBJ1-2
v_call: TRBV5-1
clone_size: few
cdr3_nt: TGCGCCAGCAGCTTGGGGGGCAGCTATGGCTACACCTTC
cdr3_aa: CASSLGGSYGYTF

d_call: .
j_call: TRBJ2-7
v_call: TRBV5-1
clone_size: .
cdr3_nt: TGCGCCAGCGCAGACAAGTCCTACGAGCAGTACTTC
cdr3_aa: CASADKSYEQYF

d_call: TRBD1
j_call: TRBJ2-7
v_call: TRBV5-1
clone_size: .
cdr3_nt: TGCGCCAGCAGCACCGGACAGGGAACGGTCAACGAGCAGTACTTC
cdr3_aa: CASSTGQGTVNEQYF

d_call: TRBD1
j_call: TRBJ2-6
v_call: TRBV5-1
clone_size: few
cdr3_nt: TGCGCCAGCAGCGCCCTGACAGGGATCGGCTCTGGGGCCAACGTCCTGACTTTC
cdr3_aa: CASSALTGIGSGANVLTF

d_call: TRBD1
j_call: TRBJ1-2
v_call: TRBV5-1
clone_size: .
cdr3_nt: TGCGCCAGCAGCTTAGGTTCCGCAGGGGGCTATGGCTACACCTTC
cdr3_aa: CASSLGSAGGYGYTF

d_call: TRBD2
j_call: TRBJ2-3
v_call: TRBV7-2
clone_size: .
cdr3_nt: TGTGCCAGCAGCTTAGGGGCGCGGGGGGCCGGCACAGATACGCAGTATTTT
cdr3_aa: CASSLGARGAGTDTQYF

d_call: TRBD2
j_call: TRBJ2-1
v_call: TRBV7-9
clone_size: few
cdr3_nt: TGTGCCAGCAGCCCGAAGGGGACTAGCGGGGGGGCTGGTAATGAGCAGTTCTTC
cdr3_aa: CASSPKGTSGGAGNEQFF

d_call: TRBD2
j_call: TRBJ2-7
v_call: TRBV11-2
clone_size: .
cdr3_nt: TGTGCCAGCAGCTTTGCGGCTAGCGGGGACTACGAGCAGTACTTC
cdr3_aa: CASSFAASGDYEQYF

d_call: TRBD1
j_call: TRBJ2-7
v_call: TRBV30
clone_size: .
cdr3_nt: TGTGCCTGGAGGAGGGGGCCACTAAGCCACGAGCAGTACTTC
cdr3_aa: CAWRRGPLSHEQYF